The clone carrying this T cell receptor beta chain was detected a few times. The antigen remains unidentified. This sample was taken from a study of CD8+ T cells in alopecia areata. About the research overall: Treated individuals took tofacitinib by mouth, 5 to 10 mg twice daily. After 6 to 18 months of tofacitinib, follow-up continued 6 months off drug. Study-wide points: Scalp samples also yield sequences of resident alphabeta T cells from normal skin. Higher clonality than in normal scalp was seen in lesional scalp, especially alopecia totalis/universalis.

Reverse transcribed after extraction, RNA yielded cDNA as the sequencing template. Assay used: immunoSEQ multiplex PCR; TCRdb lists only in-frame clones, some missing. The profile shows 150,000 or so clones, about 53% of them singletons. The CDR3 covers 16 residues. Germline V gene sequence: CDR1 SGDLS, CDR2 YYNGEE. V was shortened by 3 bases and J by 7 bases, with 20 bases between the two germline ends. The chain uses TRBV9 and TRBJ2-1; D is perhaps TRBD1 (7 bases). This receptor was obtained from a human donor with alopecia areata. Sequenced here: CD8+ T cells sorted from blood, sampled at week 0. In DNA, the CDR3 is TGTGCCAGCAGCGATGGAGGGGGCAGCGCGCGGAATGAGCAGTTCTTC. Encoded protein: CASSDGGGSARNEQFF.